The clone carrying this TCR beta chain showed up just a few times. What it recognizes is unknown. The sample comes from a study of blood T cells in healthy people across ages. Study summary: Template switching caught about one barcoded beta molecule for each two T cells. Study results and limitations: Considered underestimates were the diversity estimates obtained from one million T cells. What prevented conclusive comparison of naive and antigen-experienced cells was that PBMCs were unsorted.

Samples each yielded at least 5.5 micrograms of total RNA. CDR3 length equals 19 residues. Sample-barcoded 5' priming and a J-beta primer mix drove a second PCR of 7 to 11 cycles. TCRdb reprocessed the 5' RACE reads with MiXCR, giving one entry per CDR3 protein. The sample shows about 1.4 million distinct CDR3 sequences, approximately 60% of them seen only once. The TCR was taken from a man between 18 and 29 years old in good health. The V call is TRBV21-1, the J call TRBJ2-1; the table's D gene call, TRBD1, was not cross checked with the DNA. TRBV21-1 is given as a pseudogene. Input material: blood. The CDR3 nucleotides are TGTGCCAGCAGCATCAATTTCTCGGCGCCGAGCGGACCGGACAATGAGCAGTTCTTC. Its translation: CASSINFSAPSGPDNEQFF.